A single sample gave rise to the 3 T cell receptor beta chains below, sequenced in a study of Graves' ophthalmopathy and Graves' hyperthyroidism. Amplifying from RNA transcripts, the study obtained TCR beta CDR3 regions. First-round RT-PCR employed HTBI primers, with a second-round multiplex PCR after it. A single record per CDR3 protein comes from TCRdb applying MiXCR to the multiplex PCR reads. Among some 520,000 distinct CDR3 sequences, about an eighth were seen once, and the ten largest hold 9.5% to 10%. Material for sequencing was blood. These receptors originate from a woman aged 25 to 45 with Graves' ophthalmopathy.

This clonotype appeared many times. In DNA, the CDR3 is TGCGCCAGCAGCATTCGACAGGGGGCCATGAACACTGAAGCTTTCTTT. This encodes CASSIRQGAMNTEAFF. The J gene is TRBJ1-1, the V gene TRBV5-1; TRBD1 matches at 10 bases. The CDR3 totals 16 residues. Looked up from germline, CDR1 is SGHRS and CDR2 is YFSETQ. The trim removed 4 bases at V and 0 bases at J, leaving 6 bases unmatched.

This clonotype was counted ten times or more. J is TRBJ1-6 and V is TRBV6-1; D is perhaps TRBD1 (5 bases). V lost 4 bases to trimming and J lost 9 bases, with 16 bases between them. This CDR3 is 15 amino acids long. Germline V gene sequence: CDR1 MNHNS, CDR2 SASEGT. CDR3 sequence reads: CASSGRRVIGSPLHF. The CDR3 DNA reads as TGTGCCAGCAGTGGGCGCAGGGTTATCGGTTCACCCCTCCACTTT.

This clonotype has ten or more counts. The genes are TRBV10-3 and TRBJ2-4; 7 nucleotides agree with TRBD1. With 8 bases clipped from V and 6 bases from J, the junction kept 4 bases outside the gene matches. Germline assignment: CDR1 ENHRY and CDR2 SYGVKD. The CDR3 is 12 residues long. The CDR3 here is CAISTGRNIQYF. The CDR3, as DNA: TGTGCCATCTCGACAGGGAGAAACATTCAGTACTTC.